Described below is a single T cell receptor (beta chain) sequence and its context. This record belongs to a study of cytomegalovirus exposure and HLA in healthy donors. The PCR used 60 Vbeta and 13 Jbeta primers. The data were produced by immunoSEQ multiplex PCR, yet TCRdb's version contains in-frame clones alone and is incomplete. The sample has around 200,000 clones; roughly 79% are singletons. The germline V gene has CDR1 LGHNA and CDR2 YNFKEQ. The CDR3 sequence is 19 residues long. V trimming: 0 bases; J trimming: 4 bases; junction bases outside the gene matches: 13. This chain joins TRBV4-2 and TRBJ2-1, with 9 nucleotides matching TRBD2. The TCR originated in a woman younger than 30 in good health and CMV-seronegative. Material: PBMCs. DNA of the CDR3: TGTGCCAGCAGCCAAGATCGGGGAGCGGGAGGTTCGGGATACAATGAGCAGTTCTTC. It encodes CASSQDRGAGGSGYNEQFF.